The subject of this entry is one T cell receptor (beta chain). The data were taken from a study of blood T cell repertoires in COVID-19. Across the whole study: Material from acute and convalescent COVID-19 was sourced from the United States, Italy and Spain. PBMCs, B-cell-depleted T cells, or T cells were the source of the cDNA or gDNA that made up the material.

TCRdb's table, derived via immunoSEQ multiplex PCR, lists solely in-frame clones and lacks some. In the table there are approximately 390,000 clones, around 90% of which are singletons. Self-reported history from a screening survey and questionnaire set each donor's cohort. Deletions cut 2 bases from V and 5 bases from J, with 12 bases between. Germline V gene data show CDR1 as GTSNPN and CDR2 as SVGIG (reference sequence). CDR3 length: 14 amino acids. This TCR was recovered from a woman between 40 and 55 years old with acute COVID-19. The sequenced material came from PBMCs or T cells enriched from blood (not recorded which). The chain is built from TRBV30 and TRBJ2-2; the D is unclear. CDR3 DNA sequence: TGTGCCTGGAGTTCTTCCACGCGGACCGGGGAGCTGTTTTTT. This encodes CAWSSSTRTGELFF.